Described below is a single T cell receptor beta chain sequence and its context. The junction had 7 bases not matched to a gene; V was cut back by 3 bases and J by 3 bases. This CDR3 is built from 15 residues. Germline loops: CDR1 LNHNV, CDR2 YYDKDF (reference sequence). Clinical symptoms, serum thyroxine, TRAb, thyroid ultrasound and orbital computed tomography established diagnosis. The data are from a study of T cells in Graves' hyperthyroidism and ophthalmopathy. Template material for amplifying TCR beta CDR3 regions consisted of RNA transcripts. First-round RT-PCR with HTBI primers amplified the TCR CDR3 region. TCRdb itself ran the multiplex PCR reads through MiXCR, one entry per CDR3 protein. The repertoire consists of about 98,000 distinct CDR3 sequences, with approximately 40% occurring once and the leading ten covering about a tenth.

Sequencing input: peripheral blood or thyroid tissue (not recorded which). The TCR originated in a young woman with Graves' hyperthyroidism. This chain uses TRBV15 with TRBJ2-7; 8 bases agree with TRBD2. CDR3 in amino acids: CATSSTGGAGYEQYF. The DNA of the CDR3 is TGTGCCACCAGCAGCACCGGGGGGGCGGGCTACGAGCAGTACTTC.